The entry below gives a single TCR beta chain sequence along with its context. The authors' processing: Amplified reference gene primers provided the basis for estimating nucleated cell counts. Generated by immunoSEQ multiplex PCR, the TCRdb table keeps only in-frame clones and is missing some. V and J calls and clone size are copied from that table; D and trimming were computed from the DNA. The repertoire has 120,000 to 150,000 clones, about 80% of them found once; the top ten carry roughly 4.8%. This specimen belongs to a study of blood T cell repertoires in COVID-19. About the study: Donors in the United States, Italy and Spain gave samples during acute or convalescent COVID-19. T cells, B-cell-depleted T cells, or PBMCs supplied cDNA or gDNA.

The sequenced material came from peripheral blood. The clonotype originates from a human donor in a cohort sampled during active COVID-19.

The DNA for the CDR3 is TGTGCCAGCAGTTTAAGTCAGGGTTCCTACGAGCAGTACTTC. Its protein is CASSLSQGSYEQYF. The chain couples TRBV27 to TRBJ2-7, with D perhaps matching TRBD1 (5 bases). Germline-derived CDR1 and CDR2 are MNHEY and SMNVEV (reference sequence). The CDR3 has 14 residues. Trimming removed 2 bases from V and 1 base from J, with 9 bases in between.